This entry lists 11 T cell receptor beta chains sequenced from one sample in a study of human T cells and chemical hapten exposure. TCRdb re-called the RACE reads with MiXCR, one entry per CDR3 protein. The sample consists of tens of thousands of distinct CDR3 sequences, 9.9% of them appearing once. The sample's time point: patch test 3, about 24 weeks after DPC sensitization. As to treatment: therapeutic diphenylcyclopropenone sensitization with weekly scalp DPC. The specimen comprised whole blood, sampled in connection with sensitization to the hapten diphenylcyclopropenone (DPC). Receptors were obtained from a woman in her 40s with alopecia areata. Some clones in this sample may be carry-over from other donors' samples.

In this sample, this clonotype turned up many times. The chain combines TRBV7-6 with TRBJ2-5; 9 bases are a match to TRBD1. V was pared by 5 bases and J by 4 bases, with 8 bases of the junction left unmatched. CDR3 length equals 15 residues. Per the germline V gene, CDR1 is SGHVS and CDR2 is FNYEAQ. The CDR3 nucleotides are TGTGCCAGCAGCACCCGCCGGGACAGGGCAGAGACCCAGTACTTC. Residues: CASSTRRDRAETQYF.

This clonotype has ten or more counts. V usage is TRBV5-1 and J usage is TRBJ2-5; 7 positions match TRBD1. Germline CDR1 is SGHRS and CDR2 is YFSETQ. With 3 bases clipped from V and 9 bases from J, the junction kept 14 bases outside the gene matches. This CDR3 is 15 amino acids long. The chain's CDR3 is CASSWPTGTAEPQYF. The DNA for the CDR3 is TGCGCCAGCAGCTGGCCAACCGGGACAGCCGAGCCCCAGTACTTC.

This sequence joins TRBV7-9 and TRBJ1-2; D is unclear. Per the germline V gene, CDR1 is SEHNR and CDR2 is FQNEAQ (reference sequence). The CDR3 sequence is 11 residues long. Trimming removed 5 bases from V and 9 bases from J, with 10 bases in between. In DNA form, the CDR3 reads TGTGCCAGCAGCCTTTTGAGTAGCTACACCTTC. Protein product: CASSLLSSYTF.

This clonotype showed up just a few times. V usage is TRBV29-1 and J usage is TRBJ2-5, with no clear D. Germline V gives CDR1 SQVTM, CDR2 ANQGSEA. The ends were cut back, 7 bases at V and 3 bases at J, with 9 bases in the middle. The CDR3 is made up of 11 amino acids. The CDR3 DNA is TGCAGCGACCGGAAGGAAGAGACCCAGTACTTC. Protein sequence: CSDRKEETQYF.

This clonotype was observed many times. The rearrangement links TRBV7-2 to TRBJ2-7; 10 nucleotides agree with TRBD1. Germline values: CDR1 SGHTA, CDR2 FQGNSA. V shed 5 bases, J shed 7 bases, and the junction held 11 bases outside the gene matches. The CDR3 extends over 15 amino acids. CDR3 region: CASSITGTGVSEQYF. The CDR3 DNA reads TGTGCCAGCAGCATAACCGGGACAGGGGTATCTGAGCAGTACTTC.

There are many counts of this clonotype. The chain combines TRBV6-4 with TRBJ1-1; D gene unclear. Germline CDR1 and CDR2: MRHNA and SNTAGT. This CDR3 spans 13 amino acids. Trimming shortened V by 4 bases and J by 1 base, and 7 bases separated the two germline ends. In DNA, the CDR3 is TGTGCCAGCAGTGCGTCAGGGAACACTGAAGCTTTCTTT. Amino acids: CASSASGNTEAFF.

This clonotype was picked up a small number of times. This chain links TRBV4-2 with TRBJ2-5; TRBD2 matches at 8 bases. From germline, CDR1 is LGHNA and CDR2 YNFKEQ. V shed 1 base, J shed 5 bases, and the junction held 6 bases outside the gene matches. The CDR3 totals 15 residues. The CDR3 DNA is TGTGCCAGCAGCCAAGTTCGGGGGGGCGTTGAGACCCAGTACTTC. This translates into CASSQVRGGVETQYF.

This clonotype occurred many times. The chain links TRBV6-4 to TRBJ2-2, with 9 bases that match TRBD2. The CDR3 length is 16 residues. Germline CDR1 MRHNA, CDR2 SNTAGT. V was pared by 2 bases and J by 1 base, with 2 bases of the junction left unmatched. The CDR3 protein is CASSDEAGGNTGELFF. CDR3 nucleotide sequence: TGTGCCAGCAGTGACGAAGCGGGGGGGAACACCGGGGAGCTGTTTTTT.

The table lists this clonotype with many counts. This chain uses TRBV7-9 with TRBJ2-1, with TRBD2 matching over 8 bases. This CDR3 spans 16 amino acids. Germline-derived CDR1 and CDR2 are SEHNR and FQNEAQ (reference sequence). Trimming at V came to 3 bases and at J to 8 bases, leaving 12 bases not matched to a gene. Here the CDR3 reads CASSFPPAGAKDEQFF. In DNA, the CDR3 is TGTGCCAGCAGCTTTCCCCCAGCGGGGGCCAAGGATGAGCAGTTCTTC.

This clonotype was detected a few times. This chain joins TRBV5-5 and TRBJ2-7, with 10 bases aligning to TRBD1. Germline CDR1 and CDR2: SGHKS and YYEKEE (reference sequence). The CDR3 covers 17 residues. The V and J ends lost 4 bases and 2 bases, in that order; junction bases with no gene match: 12. This chain's CDR3 is CASSGTTGTGDPYEQYF. CDR3 nucleotide sequence: TGTGCCAGCAGCGGAACTACCGGGACAGGGGATCCCTACGAGCAGTACTTC.

This clonotype was observed a few times. The chain joins TRBV7-9 to TRBJ1-6; TRBD1 matches 7 bases. Losses at the gene ends were 4 bases for V and 2 bases for J; bases not matched to a gene: 2. Per germline, CDR1 SEHNR and CDR2 FQNEAQ (reference sequence). The CDR3 is made up of 15 amino acids. The CDR3 DNA sequence: TGTGCCAGCAGCTCCGACAGGGCCTATAATTCACCCCTCCACTTT. The encoded protein is CASSSDRAYNSPLHF.